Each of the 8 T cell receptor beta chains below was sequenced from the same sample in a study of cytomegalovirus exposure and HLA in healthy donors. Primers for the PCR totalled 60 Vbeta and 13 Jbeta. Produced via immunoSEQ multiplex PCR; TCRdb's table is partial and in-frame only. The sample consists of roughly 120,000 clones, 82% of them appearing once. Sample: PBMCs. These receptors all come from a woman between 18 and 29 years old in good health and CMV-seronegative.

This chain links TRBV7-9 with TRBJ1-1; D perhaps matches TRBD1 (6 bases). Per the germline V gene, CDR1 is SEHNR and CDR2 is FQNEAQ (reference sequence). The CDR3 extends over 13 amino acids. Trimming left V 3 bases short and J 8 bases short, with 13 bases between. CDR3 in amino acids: CASSFEQGLEAFF. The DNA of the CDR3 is TGTGCCAGCAGCTTTGAACAGGGTTTAGAAGCTTTCTTT.

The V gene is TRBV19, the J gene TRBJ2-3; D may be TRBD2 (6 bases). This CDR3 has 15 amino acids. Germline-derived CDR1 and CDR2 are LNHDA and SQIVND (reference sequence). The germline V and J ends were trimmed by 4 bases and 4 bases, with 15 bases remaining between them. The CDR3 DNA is TGTGCCAGTAGTACCTCGGGACTCCCCCCAGATACGCAGTATTTT. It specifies CASSTSGLPPDTQYF.

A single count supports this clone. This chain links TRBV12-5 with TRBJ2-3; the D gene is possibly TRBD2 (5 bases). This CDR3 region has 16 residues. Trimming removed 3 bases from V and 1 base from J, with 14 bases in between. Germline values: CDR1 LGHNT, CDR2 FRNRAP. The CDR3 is CASGFSTEAGTDTQYF. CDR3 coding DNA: TGTGCTAGTGGTTTCTCGACGGAAGCGGGCACAGATACGCAGTATTTT.

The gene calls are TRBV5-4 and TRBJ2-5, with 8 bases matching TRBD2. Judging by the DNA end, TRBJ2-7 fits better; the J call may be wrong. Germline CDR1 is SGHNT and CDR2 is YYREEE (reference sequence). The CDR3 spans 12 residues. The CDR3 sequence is CASSPGTSEQYF. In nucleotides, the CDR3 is TGTGCCAGCAGCCCCGGGACTAGCGAGCAGTACTTC.

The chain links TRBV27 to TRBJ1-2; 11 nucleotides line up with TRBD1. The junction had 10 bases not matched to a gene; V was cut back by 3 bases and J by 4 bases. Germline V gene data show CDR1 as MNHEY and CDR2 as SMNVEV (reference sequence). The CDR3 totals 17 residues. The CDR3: CASSFRDRGNSLYGYTF. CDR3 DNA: TGTGCCAGCAGTTTCCGGGACAGGGGGAATTCCCTCTATGGCTACACCTTC.

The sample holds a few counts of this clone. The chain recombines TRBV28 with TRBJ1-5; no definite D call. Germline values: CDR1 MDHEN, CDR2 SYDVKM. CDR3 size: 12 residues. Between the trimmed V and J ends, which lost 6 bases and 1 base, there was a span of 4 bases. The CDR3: CASSQSNQPQHF. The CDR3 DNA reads TGTGCCAGCAGCCAGAGCAATCAGCCCCAGCATTTT.

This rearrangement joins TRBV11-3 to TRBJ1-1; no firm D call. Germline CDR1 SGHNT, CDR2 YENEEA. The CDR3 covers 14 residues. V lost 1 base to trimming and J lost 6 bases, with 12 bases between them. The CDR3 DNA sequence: TGTGCCAGCAGCTTAGTAACGGGTGGCGCTGAAGCTTTCTTT. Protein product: CASSLVTGGAEAFF.

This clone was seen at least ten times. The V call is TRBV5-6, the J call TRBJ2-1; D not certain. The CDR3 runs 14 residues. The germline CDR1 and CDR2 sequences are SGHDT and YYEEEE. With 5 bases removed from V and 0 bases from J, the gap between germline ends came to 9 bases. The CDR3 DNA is TGTGCCAGCAGTCAAATTAGCTCCTACAATGAGCAGTTCTTC. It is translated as CASSQISSYNEQFF.